The source of this T cell receptor (beta chain) is a study of cytomegalovirus exposure and HLA in healthy donors (dated by TCRdb to about 2017). Regarding the complete study: The roughly 670 repertoires of the first cohort and the 95 to 150 validation repertoires were produced on the same platform, according to a later analysis. The study combined high-throughput TCR immunosequencing, statistical association of individual TCRs with disease status, and machine learning to predict cytomegalovirus infection status. The study was designed to test whether signatures of past pathogen exposure could be identified by cataloging public T cell receptors. In addition to the first cohort of 650 to 800 subjects, a separate validation cohort of approximately 130 different subjects was used.

Overall study results and their limits: The classifier was reported to diagnose cytomegalovirus status with high specificity and sensitivity in both the original cohort and the validation cohort. The study listed 150 to 200 TCR beta chains as associated with cytomegalovirus. A later analysis had no HLA typing for the validation cohort, so co-occurrence there was scored across all 120 repertoires. Most TCR sequences were observed very rarely across donors, whereas some public TCRs were present in many individuals. A later analysis found that TCRs clustered in the first cohort also tended to co-occur in the approximately 120 validation repertoires, with 94% of cluster scores above 0. In vitro tests confirmed that a few of the cytomegalovirus-associated TCR beta chains recognize cytomegalovirus antigens. It was suggested by the authors that the approach could potentially be generalized to other disease states and immunological phenotypes.

Regarding this clone: The target of this receptor is not known. Base qualities were left out, and no much larger clone turns up one base away.

For CDR1 and CDR2, the germline V gene lists SNHLY and FYNNEI. The CDR3 runs 14 residues from the cysteine to the phenylalanine. The DNA shown is the 42-base CDR3, in frame from base 1. V loses 11 bases of germline sequence and J loses 2 bases, and the interval between the two ends is 16 bases. The method behind the library was the immunoSEQ multiplex PCR assay. On the study's bioinformatics: A statistical classification framework was developed to diagnose cytomegalovirus status using the catalog of TCR beta chain sequences. Imported from immuneACCESS, the table was reduced by TCRdb to in-frame sequences with V and J called. These copies leave out some clones; in studies compared against another copy, an unresolved V gene accounts for under half, and the cause of the remainder is not known. The V and J calls and clone size are taken from that table; D and trimming were inferred from the DNA. For this sample the table gives fewer than 350,000 clones, of which approximately 87% were detected only once. Of the sample, roughly 0.93% is held by the ten largest clones.

Donors formed part of the validation cohort, which comprised 95 to 150 subjects and was distinct from the first cohort of several hundred subjects. The TCR comes from a woman aged 18 to 35 in good health and CMV-seronegative. Here the chain combines TRBV2 and TRBJ2-1, and perhaps TRBD2 as D gene, on 6 matching bases. Material for sequencing was PBMCs. CDR3 reads: CAARAGSAYNEQFF. In nucleotides, the sequence is TGTGCCGCCCGCGCCGGGAGCGCCTACAATGAGCAGTTCTTC.